Listed below are T cell receptor beta chains from one sample, sequenced in a study of OX40 agonist ivuxolimab in advanced cancers. Here immunoSEQ multiplex PCR was the method, and the copy in TCRdb shows in-frame clones only, minus some. The table lists about 53,000 clones, 70% to 90% of them singletons. The sequencing used CD4+ or CD8+ T cells sorted from blood, collected in a trial of the OX40 agonist ivuxolimab. Every receptor here comes from an adult with an advanced solid tumor such as melanoma, head and neck, liver or kidney cancer. Both conserved end residues are part of each CDR3. D genes are given only for firm matches. Expanded clones are given a class, and other clones once, few, many or no size at all.

D,J,length,size,V,DNA,CDR3
TRBD2,TRBJ2-3,15,few,TRBV9,TGTGCCAGCAGCATACTAGCGGGTAGCACAGATACGCAGTATTTT,CASSILAGSTDTQYF
.,TRBJ1-1,13,.,TRBV27,TGTGCCAGCAGTTACGGGCCCCCCACTGAAGCTTTCTTT,CASSYGPPTEAFF
.,TRBJ1-1,12,.,TRBV9,TGTGCCAGCAGCGTTCAAAAACTCGAAGCTTTCTTT,CASSVQKLEAFF
TRBD2,TRBJ2-2,16,.,TRBV7-9,TGTGCCAGCAGCTCGACTAGCGGGAGGGCCGCCGGGGAGCTGTTTTTT,CASSSTSGRAAGELFF
.,TRBJ1-4,14,.,TRBV5-4,TGTGCCAGCAGCTTGGAAGGGGCCAAGCCTTCCCCGTTTTTT,CASSLEGAKPSPFF
TRBD1,TRBJ2-3,16,.,TRBV4-1,TGCGCCAGCAGCTCACGGGGACAGACAATATCCGATACGCAGTATTTT,CASSSRGQTISDTQYF
TRBD2,TRBJ2-1,17,.,TRBV7-9,TGTGCCAGCAGCATGACTAGCGGGAGCTTATCATACAATGAGCAGTTCTTC,CASSMTSGSLSYNEQFF
.,TRBJ2-3,15,.,TRBV15,TGTGCCACCAGCAGAGGGGGGACAAACACAGATACGCAGTATTTT,CATSRGGTNTDTQYF
TRBD1,TRBJ2-5,16,.,TRBV6-1,TGTGCCAGCAGTGGGGAGGGGACAGGGGGAGAAGAGACCCAGTACTTC,CASSGEGTGGEETQYF
.,TRBJ2-2,14,.,TRBV9,TGTGCCAGCAGCGCATTGGCGTCGACCGGGGAGCTGTTTTTT,CASSALASTGELFF
.,TRBJ2-1,14,.,TRBV7-9,TGTGCCAGCAGCCCGCAGACGGAGTTTCTTGAGCAGTTCTTC,CASSPQTEFLEQFF
TRBD1,TRBJ1-2,15,.,TRBV4-3,TGCGCCAGCAGCCCGGACAGGGGGCTTAACTATGGCTACACCTTC,CASSPDRGLNYGYTF
.,TRBJ2-2,13,.,TRBV5-6,TGTGCCAGCAGCAAAAGACAGTCCAGGGAGCTGTTTTTT,CASSKRQSRELFF
.,TRBJ1-5,13,.,TRBV5-1,TGCGCCAGCAGCTTGGTGGGGTATCAGCCCCAGCATTTT,CASSLVGYQPQHF
.,TRBJ2-2,16,.,TRBV7-9,TGTGCCAGCAGCCACCCACGGGGCAGTAACACCGGGGAGCTGTTTTTT,CASSHPRGSNTGELFF
.,TRBJ2-2,12,.,TRBV7-9,TGTGCCAGCAGCCCCCGCCTCGGGGAGCTGTTTTTT,CASSPRLGELFF
TRBD1,TRBJ1-6,15,medium-sized,TRBV5-1,TGCGCCAGCAGCTCCGCCGGACAGGGGAATTCACCCCTCCACTTT,CASSSAGQGNSPLHF
TRBD1,TRBJ1-3,15,once,TRBV4-1,TGCGCCAGCAGCCCAGACAGGGGCTCTGGAAACACCATATATTTT,CASSPDRGSGNTIYF
.,TRBJ2-1,12,.,TRBV5-8,TGTGCCAGCAGCTTGGGGGTCAATGAGCAGTTCTTC,CASSLGVNEQFF
.,TRBJ1-4,15,.,TRBV7-6,TGTGCCAGCAGCCTTGAAGGGTATTTTAATGAAAAACTGTTTTTT,CASSLEGYFNEKLFF
TRBD1,TRBJ1-1,17,.,TRBV4-1,TGCGCCAGCAGCCAAGAACCCCCAGGGGGCCTGGACACTGAAGCTTTCTTT,CASSQEPPGGLDTEAFF
TRBD1,TRBJ1-1,16,.,TRBV9,TGTGCCAGCAGCGTTGATCAGACAGGGCATTCCACTGAAGCTTTCTTT,CASSVDQTGHSTEAFF
TRBD1,TRBJ1-4,13,.,TRBV5-8,TGTGCCAGCACCGGGACAGGGGATGAAAAACTGTTTTTT,CASTGTGDEKLFF
.,TRBJ2-1,15,.,TRBV27,TGTGCCAGCAGTTTTCGGGGGAGCTCCTACAATGAGCAGTTCTTC,CASSFRGSSYNEQFF
.,TRBJ1-2,12,.,TRBV27,TGTGCCAGCGGGGCGGGATTCTATGGCTACACCTTC,CASGAGFYGYTF
.,TRBJ2-6,17,.,TRBV4-3,TGCGCCAGCAGCCAAGACCAACAGCCGTCTGGGGCCAACGTCCTGACTTTC,CASSQDQQPSGANVLTF
.,TRBJ1-4,13,.,TRBV6-6,TGTGCCAGCAGTTACGCATCAGGTCGGCAACTGTTTTTT,CASSYASGRQLFF
.,TRBJ1-2,12,once,TRBV7-9,TGTGCCAGCAGCATAGGGACCTATGGCTACACCTTC,CASSIGTYGYTF
.,TRBJ1-1,16,.,TRBV15,TGTGCCACCAGCAGAGATATCGTTGGGGTGAGGACTGAAGCTTTCTTT,CATSRDIVGVRTEAFF
.,TRBJ2-3,13,.,TRBV14,TGTGCCAGCAGCCAGCAGTCTCTTGTCGCCAAGTATTTT,CASSQQSLVAKYF
.,TRBJ1-1,14,once,TRBV7-8,TGTGCCAGCAGCTTAGTCCCAGGGGCCACTGAAGCTTTCTTT,CASSLVPGATEAFF
.,TRBJ2-1,15,.,TRBV21-1,TGTGCCAGCAGCAAAGTGGGACTAGACTACAATGAGCAGTTCTTC,CASSKVGLDYNEQFF
TRBD1,TRBJ2-3,15,.,TRBV27,TGTGCCAGCAGTTACCGGGACAGGGCGACAGATACGCAGTATTTT,CASSYRDRATDTQYF
.,TRBJ1-5,15,.,TRBV13,TGTGCCAGCAGCTTAGGCAGGGGTAGCAATCAGCCCCAGCATTTT,CASSLGRGSNQPQHF
TRBD1,TRBJ1-3,15,.,TRBV28,TGTGCCTCCAGGATGGCAGGGGGCTCTGGAAACACCATATATTTT,CASRMAGGSGNTIYF
TRBD1,TRBJ1-2,16,once,TRBV28,TGTGCCAGCAGTCCCCAATTCAGGGGGTTTGACTATGGCTACACCTTC,CASSPQFRGFDYGYTF
TRBD1,TRBJ1-3,18,.,TRBV5-5,TGTGCCAGCAGCTTGGAATACAGGGGCACGGAGCAGGGAAACACCATATATTTT,CASSLEYRGTEQGNTIYF
.,TRBJ1-3,17,.,TRBV16,TGTGCCAGCAGCCAAGTTTCGGTGGGGGCCTCTGGAAACACCATATATTTT,CASSQVSVGASGNTIYF
TRBD2,TRBJ2-3,16,.,TRBV2,TGTGCCACTCAAGTAGCGGGAGGGGGGCCCACAGATACGCAGTATTTT,CATQVAGGGPTDTQYF
.,TRBJ1-1,11,.,TRBV19,TGTGCCAGCTCCGAGGACACTGAAGCTTTCTTT,CASSEDTEAFF
.,TRBJ1-1,13,.,TRBV6-5,TGTGCCAGCAGTTACGATTTGAACACTGAAGCTTTCTTT,CASSYDLNTEAFF
.,TRBJ1-4,16,.,TRBV6-5,TGTGCCAGCAGTTACGGCAGGGGCTCAACTAATGAAAAACTGTTTTTT,CASSYGRGSTNEKLFF
.,TRBJ2-5,12,.,TRBV11-2,TGTGCCAGCCACGCGATGGGGGAGACCCAGTACTTC,CASHAMGETQYF
.,TRBJ2-3,15,.,TRBV4-2,TGTGCCAGCAGCCAAGGGGCGACTGGCACAGATACGCAGTATTTT,CASSQGATGTDTQYF